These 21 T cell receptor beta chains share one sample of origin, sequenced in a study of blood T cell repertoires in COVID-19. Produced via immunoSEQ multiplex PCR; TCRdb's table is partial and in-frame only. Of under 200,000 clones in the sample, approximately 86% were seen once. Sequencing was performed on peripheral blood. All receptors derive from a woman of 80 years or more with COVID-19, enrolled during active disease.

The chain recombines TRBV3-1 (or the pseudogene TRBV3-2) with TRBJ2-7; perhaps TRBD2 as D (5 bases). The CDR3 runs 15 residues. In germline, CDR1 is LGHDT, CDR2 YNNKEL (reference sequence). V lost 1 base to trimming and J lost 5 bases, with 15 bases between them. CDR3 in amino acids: CASSQALAANHEQYF. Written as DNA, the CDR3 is TGTGCCAGCAGCCAAGCCCTAGCTGCAAACCACGAGCAGTACTTC.

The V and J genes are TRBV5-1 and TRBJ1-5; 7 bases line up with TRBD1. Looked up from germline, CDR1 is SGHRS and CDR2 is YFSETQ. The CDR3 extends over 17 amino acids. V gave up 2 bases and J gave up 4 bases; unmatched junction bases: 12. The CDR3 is CASSFSQGGRSNQPQHF. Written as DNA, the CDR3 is TGCGCCAGCAGCTTCTCTCAGGGGGGTAGGTCTAATCAGCCCCAGCATTTT.

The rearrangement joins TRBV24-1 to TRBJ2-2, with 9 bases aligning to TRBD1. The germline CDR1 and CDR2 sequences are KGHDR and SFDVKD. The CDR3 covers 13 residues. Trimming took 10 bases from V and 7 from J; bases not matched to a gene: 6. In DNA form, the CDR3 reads TGTGCCACAGGGGGACAGGGTGTCGGGGAGCTGTTTTTT. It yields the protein CATGGQGVGELFF.

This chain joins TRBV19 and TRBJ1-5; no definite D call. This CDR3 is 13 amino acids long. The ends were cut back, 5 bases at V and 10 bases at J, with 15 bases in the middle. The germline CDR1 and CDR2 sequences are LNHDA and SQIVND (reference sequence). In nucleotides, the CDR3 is TGTGCCAGTAGTCACAGCCCCGATCGACCCCAGCATTTT. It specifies CASSHSPDRPQHF. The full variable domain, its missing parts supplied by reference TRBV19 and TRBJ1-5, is DGGITQSPKYLFRKEGQNVTLSCEQNLNHDAMYWYRQDPGQGLRLIYYSQIVNDFQKGDIAEGYSVSREKKESFPLTVTSAQKNPTAFYLCASSHSPDRPQHFGDGTRLSIL.

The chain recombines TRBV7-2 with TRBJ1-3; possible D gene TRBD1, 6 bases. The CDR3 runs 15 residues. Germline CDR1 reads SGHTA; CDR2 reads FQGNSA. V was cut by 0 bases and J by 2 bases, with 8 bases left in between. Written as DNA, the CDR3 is TGTGCCAGCAGCTTAGCATCAGGGGCTGGAAACACCATATATTTT. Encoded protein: CASSLASGAGNTIYF.

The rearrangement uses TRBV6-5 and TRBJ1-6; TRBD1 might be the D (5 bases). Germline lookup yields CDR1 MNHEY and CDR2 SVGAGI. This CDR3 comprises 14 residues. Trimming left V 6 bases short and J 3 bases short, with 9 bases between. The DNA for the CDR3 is TGTGCCAGCAGGAGACAGCTCTATAATTCACCCCTCCACTTT. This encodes CASRRQLYNSPLHF.

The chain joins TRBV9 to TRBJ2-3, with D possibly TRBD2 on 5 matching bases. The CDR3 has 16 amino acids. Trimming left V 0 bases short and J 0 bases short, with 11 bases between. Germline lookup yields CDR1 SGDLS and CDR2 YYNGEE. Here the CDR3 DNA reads TGTGCCAGCAGCGTAGATGGGCGGACTAGCACAGATACGCAGTATTTT. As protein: CASSVDGRTSTDTQYF.

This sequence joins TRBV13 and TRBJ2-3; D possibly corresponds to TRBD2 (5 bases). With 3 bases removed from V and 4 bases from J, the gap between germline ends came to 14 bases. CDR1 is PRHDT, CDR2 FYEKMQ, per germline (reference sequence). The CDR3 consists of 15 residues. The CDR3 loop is CASSFGGGRADTQYF. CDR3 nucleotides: TGTGCCAGCAGCTTCGGAGGTGGGAGAGCAGATACGCAGTATTTT.

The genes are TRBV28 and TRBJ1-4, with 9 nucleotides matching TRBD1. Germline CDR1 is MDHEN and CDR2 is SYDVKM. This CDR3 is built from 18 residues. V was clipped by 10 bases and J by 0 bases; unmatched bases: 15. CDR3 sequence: CATARLTGGGATNEKLFF. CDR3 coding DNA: TGTGCCACCGCCCGCTTGACAGGGGGAGGTGCAACTAATGAAAAACTGTTTTTT.

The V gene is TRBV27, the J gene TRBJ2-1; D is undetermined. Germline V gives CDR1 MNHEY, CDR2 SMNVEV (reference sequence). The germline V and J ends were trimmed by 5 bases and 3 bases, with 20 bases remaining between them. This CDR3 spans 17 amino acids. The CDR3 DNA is TGTGCCAGCAGTCATAGCTCCGCGCGAAGAAACTACAATGAGCAGTTCTTC. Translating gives CASSHSSARRNYNEQFF.

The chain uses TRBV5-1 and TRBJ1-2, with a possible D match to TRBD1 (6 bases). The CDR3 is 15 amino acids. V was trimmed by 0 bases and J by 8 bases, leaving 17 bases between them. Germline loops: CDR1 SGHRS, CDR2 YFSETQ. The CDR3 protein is CASSLEGRGNGGYTF. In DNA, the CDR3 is TGCGCCAGCAGCTTGGAGGGTAGGGGGAATGGAGGCTACACCTTC.

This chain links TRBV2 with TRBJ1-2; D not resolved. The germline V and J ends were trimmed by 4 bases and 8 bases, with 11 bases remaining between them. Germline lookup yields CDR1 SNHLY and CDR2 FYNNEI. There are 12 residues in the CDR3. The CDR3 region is CASSAVGGGYTF. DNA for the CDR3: TGTGCCAGCAGTGCAGTGGGAGGCGGCTACACCTTC.

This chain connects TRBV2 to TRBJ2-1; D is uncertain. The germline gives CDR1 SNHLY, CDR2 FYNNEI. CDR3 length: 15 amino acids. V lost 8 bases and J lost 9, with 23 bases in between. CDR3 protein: CASQTHLSMTVEQFF. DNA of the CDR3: TGTGCCAGCCAGACCCATCTATCCATGACTGTTGAGCAGTTCTTC.

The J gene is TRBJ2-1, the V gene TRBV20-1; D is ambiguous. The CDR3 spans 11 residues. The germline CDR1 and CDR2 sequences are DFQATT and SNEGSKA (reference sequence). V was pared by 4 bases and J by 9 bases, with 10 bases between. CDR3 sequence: CSAKSSREQFF. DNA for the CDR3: TGCAGTGCTAAATCGAGCCGTGAGCAGTTCTTC.

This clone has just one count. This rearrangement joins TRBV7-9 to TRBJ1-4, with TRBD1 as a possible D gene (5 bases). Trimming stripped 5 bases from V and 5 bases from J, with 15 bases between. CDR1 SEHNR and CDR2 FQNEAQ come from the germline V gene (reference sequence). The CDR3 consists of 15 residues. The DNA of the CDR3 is TGTGCCAGCAGCCCGACAGAATTCGGAAATGAAAAACTGTTTTTT. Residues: CASSPTEFGNEKLFF.

This CDR3 reads CASSRGTSGRRTGADTQYF. The DNA for the CDR3 is TGTGCCAGCAGCCGAGGGACTAGCGGGAGAAGGACGGGGGCAGATACGCAGTATTTT. The chain links TRBV6-2 or TRBV6-3 to TRBJ2-3, with 14 bases aligning to TRBD2. This CDR3 spans 19 amino acids. In germline, CDR1 is MNHEY, CDR2 SVGEGT. V shed 6 bases, J shed 4 bases, and the junction held 15 bases outside the gene matches.

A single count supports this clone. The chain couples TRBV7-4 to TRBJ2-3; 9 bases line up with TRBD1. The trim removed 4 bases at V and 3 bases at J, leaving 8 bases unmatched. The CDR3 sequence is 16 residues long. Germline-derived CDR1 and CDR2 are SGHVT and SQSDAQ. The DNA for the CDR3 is TGTGCCAGCAGCTCCGATCGGGACAGGGTTACAGATACGCAGTATTTT. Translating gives CASSSDRDRVTDTQYF.

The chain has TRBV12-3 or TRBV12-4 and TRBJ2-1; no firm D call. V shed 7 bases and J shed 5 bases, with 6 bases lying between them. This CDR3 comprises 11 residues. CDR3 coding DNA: TGTGCCAGCAAGTTAGACAATGAGCAGTTCTTC. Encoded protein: CASKLDNEQFF.

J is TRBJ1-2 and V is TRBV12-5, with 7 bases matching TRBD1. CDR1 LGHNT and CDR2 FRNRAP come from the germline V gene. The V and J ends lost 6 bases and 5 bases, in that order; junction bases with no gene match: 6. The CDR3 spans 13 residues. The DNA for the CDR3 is TGTGCTAGTGGCCCGGGACAGAAGTATGGCTACACCTTC. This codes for CASGPGQKYGYTF.

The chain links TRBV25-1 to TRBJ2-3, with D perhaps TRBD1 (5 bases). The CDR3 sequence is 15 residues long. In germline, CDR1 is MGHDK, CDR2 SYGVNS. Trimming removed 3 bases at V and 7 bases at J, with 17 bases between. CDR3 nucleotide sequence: TGTGCCAGCAGTGATGGTGCCAGGGTGGGGAATACGCAGTATTTT. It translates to CASSDGARVGNTQYF.

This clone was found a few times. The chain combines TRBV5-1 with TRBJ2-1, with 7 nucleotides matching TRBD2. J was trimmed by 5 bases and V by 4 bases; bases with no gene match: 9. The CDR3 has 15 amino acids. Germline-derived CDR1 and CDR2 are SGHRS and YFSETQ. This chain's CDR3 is CASSPSSGVNNEQFF. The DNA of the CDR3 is TGCGCCAGCAGCCCATCGAGCGGGGTCAACAATGAGCAGTTCTTC.